This entry lists 30 T cell receptor beta chains sequenced from one sample in a study of a mutant IDH1 vaccine in newly diagnosed glioma. These receptors lack a known antigen. Noted time point: week 35, safety follow-up. Doses consisted of 300 ug of mutant IDH1 20-mer peptide each, paired with topical imiquimod. Clones were sequenced by immunoSEQ multiplex PCR, and TCRdb holds only the in-frame ones, with some missing. Among about 30,000 clones listed, roughly 77% were seen once. The material was PBMCs, obtained from a glioma patient whose treatment included an IDH1 peptide vaccine. These receptors were obtained from a man aged 30 to 45 with glioma.

The chain combines TRBV9 with TRBJ1-3, with D perhaps TRBD1 (5 bases). V lost 1 base and J 4 bases, leaving 12 bases between the germline ends. There are 15 residues in the CDR3. Looked up from germline, CDR1 is SGDLS and CDR2 is YYNGEE. The CDR3 DNA follows: TGTGCCAGCAGCGTAAACGGGGGTCACGGAAACACCATATATTTT. It translates to CASSVNGGHGNTIYF.

J is TRBJ2-3 and V is TRBV7-6; 8 bases line up with TRBD1. V shed 4 bases, J shed 0 bases, and the junction held 3 bases outside the gene matches. CDR1 and CDR2 (germline): SGHVS, FNYEAQ. This CDR3 has 15 amino acids. The CDR3 loop is CASSYQGASTDTQYF. In nucleotides, the CDR3 is TGTGCCAGCAGCTATCAGGGGGCTAGCACAGATACGCAGTATTTT.

J is TRBJ2-3 and V is TRBV10-3; 9 positions agree with TRBD2. V gave up 7 bases and J gave up 5 bases; unmatched junction bases: 16. The germline CDR1 and CDR2 sequences are ENHRY and SYGVKD. This CDR3 contains 17 residues. The CDR3 DNA follows: TGTGCCATCACCAAAAGGGTTAGCGGGAGCTTAGGAGATACGCAGTATTTT. Its protein is CAITKRVSGSLGDTQYF.

The chain combines TRBV5-6 with TRBJ2-7; the D is unclear. The CDR3 loop spans 12 amino acids. Germline values: CDR1 SGHDT, CDR2 YYEEEE. V shed 1 base and J shed 1 base, with 3 bases lying between them. The CDR3 spells CASSLRSYEQYF. Written as DNA, the CDR3 is TGTGCCAGCAGCTTGCGGTCCTACGAGCAGTACTTC.

The chain employs TRBV5-1 and TRBJ2-6; TRBD1 or TRBD2 may be the D gene (6 bases each). CDR3 length equals 16 residues. V was clipped by 3 bases and J by 0 bases, with 10 bases between them. In germline, CDR1 is SGHRS, CDR2 YFSETQ. CDR3 DNA sequence: TGCGCCAGCAGCTGGGGGGCCAGCTCTGGGGCCAACGTCCTGACTTTC. It encodes CASSWGASSGANVLTF. Full variable domain (missing parts from reference TRBV5-1 and TRBJ2-6): KAGVTQTPRYLIKTRGQQVTLSCSPISGHRSVSWYQQTPGQGLQFLFEYFSETQRNKGNFPGRFSGRQFSNSRSEMNVSTLELGDSALYLCASSWGASSGANVLTFGAGSRLTVL.

This clone was detected once. This chain links TRBV19 with TRBJ2-2; D is undetermined. Germline CDR1 reads LNHDA; CDR2 reads SQIVND (reference sequence). V was clipped by 6 bases and J by 6 bases, with 14 bases between them. This CDR3 comprises 14 residues. CDR3 in DNA: TGTGCCAGTAGGGATTTCGCTAGGTCCGGGGAGCTGTTTTTT. As protein: CASRDFARSGELFF.

The chain joins TRBV5-1 to TRBJ2-1; the D gene is possibly TRBD1 (6 bases). The germline V and J ends were trimmed by 2 bases and 5 bases, with 17 bases remaining between them. Germline assignment: CDR1 SGHRS and CDR2 YFSETQ. The CDR3 covers 16 residues. CDR3 residues: CASSFHQGPPDNEQFF. The CDR3 DNA reads as TGCGCCAGCAGCTTTCATCAGGGGCCACCCGACAATGAGCAGTTCTTC.

The chain carries TRBV29-1 and TRBJ2-5; tentative D call: TRBD2 (5 bases). The CDR3 is 12 amino acids. Germline lookup yields CDR1 SQVTM and CDR2 ANQGSEA. Trimming removed 7 bases at V and 5 bases at J, with 14 bases between. In DNA, the CDR3 is TGCAGCGCGGGATCCCTAGGGGAGACCCAGTACTTC. Its translation: CSAGSLGETQYF.

This clone was seen only a few times. The chain recombines TRBV4-1 with TRBJ1-3; D is undetermined. The ends were cut back, 4 bases at V and 3 bases at J, with 7 bases in the middle. Per the germline V gene, CDR1 is MGHRA and CDR2 is YSYEKL. This CDR3 has 13 amino acids. The CDR3 sequence: CASSLSRGNTIYF. Written as DNA, the CDR3 is TGCGCCAGCAGCCTTAGCCGTGGAAACACCATATATTTT.

CDR3 sequence: CASSLRTSGTDTQYF. CDR3 coding DNA: TGTGCCAGCAGCCTAAGGACTAGCGGCACAGATACGCAGTATTTT. V is TRBV7-6 and J is TRBJ2-3, with 9 bases aligning to TRBD2. Germline CDR1 reads SGHVS; CDR2 reads FNYEAQ. The trim removed 5 bases at V and 1 base at J, leaving 4 bases unmatched. This CDR3 contains 15 residues. Full variable domain (outside the CDR3, taken from reference TRBV7-6 and TRBJ2-3): GAGVSQSPRYKVTKRGQDVALRCDPISGHVSLYWYRQALGQGPEFLTYFNYEAQQDKSGLPNDRFSAERPEGSISTLTIQRTEQRDSAMYRCASSLRTSGTDTQYFGPGTRLTVL.

The J gene is TRBJ1-2, the V gene TRBV5-5, with 10 bases identical to TRBD1. V was clipped by 4 bases and J by 8 bases; unmatched bases: 11. The CDR3 consists of 15 residues. CDR1 is SGHKS and CDR2 is YYEKEE in the germline V gene (reference sequence). The CDR3 nucleotides read TGTGCCAGCAGCGGCTGGACAGGGGGTTTGGGAGGCTACACCTTC. It encodes CASSGWTGGLGGYTF.

This chain uses TRBV14 with TRBJ2-1; D gene ambiguous. The CDR3 contains 15 residues. The germline V gene encodes CDR1 SGHDN and CDR2 FVKESK. The V end lost 3 bases, the J end lost 4 bases, and 13 bases lay between the germline ends. The chain's CDR3 is CASSHLGPEYNEQFF. For the CDR3, the DNA is TGTGCCAGCAGCCATCTCGGGCCAGAGTACAATGAGCAGTTCTTC.

The V gene is TRBV30, the J gene TRBJ1-5; TRBD1 might be the D (5 bases). Trimming took off 3 bases at V and 0 bases at J, with 15 bases between the two ends. This CDR3 has 16 residues. Germline CDR1 is GTSNPN and CDR2 is SVGIG (reference sequence). This CDR3 reads CAWRPWGGDSNQPQHF. For the CDR3, the DNA is TGTGCCTGGAGGCCTTGGGGAGGGGATAGCAATCAGCCCCAGCATTTT. The full variable domain, rest sourced from reference TRBV30 and TRBJ1-5, is SQTIHQWPATLVQPVGSPLSLECTVEGTSNPNLYWYRQAAGRGLQLLFYSVGIGQISSEVPQNLSASRPQDRQFILSSKKLLLSDSGFYLCAWRPWGGDSNQPQHFGDGTRLSIL.

This clone appeared a few times. Here the CDR3 DNA reads TGTGCCTGGAGTGGACAGGGGGCTGAAGCTTTCTTT. This sequence encodes CAWSGQGAEAFF. The chain recombines TRBV30 with TRBJ1-1; 9 bases agree with TRBD1. Germline lookup yields CDR1 GTSNPN and CDR2 SVGIG (reference sequence). The CDR3 is 12 residues long. The V gene end was trimmed by 1 base and the J gene end by 6 bases; junction bases not matched to a gene: 0.

The CDR3 loop reads CASRSGDQPQHF. Written as DNA, the CDR3 is TGTGCTAGTAGGTCAGGGGATCAGCCCCAGCATTTT. V and J are TRBV12-5 and TRBJ1-5, with D perhaps matching TRBD1 (6 bases). Germline-derived CDR1 and CDR2 are LGHNT and FRNRAP. V dropped 8 bases and J dropped 5 bases, with 10 bases sitting between them. The CDR3 covers 12 residues.

The chain couples TRBV27 to TRBJ2-2; tentatively, D is TRBD2 (5 bases). The CDR3 is made up of 16 amino acids. Germline V gives CDR1 MNHEY, CDR2 SMNVEV (reference sequence). Trimming left V 5 bases short and J 2 bases short, with 15 bases between. CDR3 amino acids: CASSVLSGINTGELFF. In DNA, the CDR3 is TGTGCCAGCAGTGTCCTGTCCGGGATAAACACCGGGGAGCTGTTTTTT.

The chain employs TRBV7-2 and TRBJ2-7; 10 bases are shared with TRBD2. The CDR3 has 18 amino acids. Germline values: CDR1 SGHTA, CDR2 FQGNSA. J gave up 3 bases and V 2 bases, and 13 bases lay outside the gene matches. The CDR3 spells CASSLIYWASGRIYEQYF. CDR3 in DNA: TGTGCCAGCAGCTTAATCTATTGGGCTAGCGGGAGAATCTACGAGCAGTACTTC.

The V gene is TRBV25-1, the J gene TRBJ2-7, with 8 nucleotides matching TRBD2. The CDR3 totals 15 residues. Looked up from germline, CDR1 is MGHDK and CDR2 is SYGVNS. Unmatched junction bases numbered 13, after V lost 7 bases and J lost 5 bases. CDR3 amino acids: CASTPIAGPLHEQYF. CDR3 coding DNA: TGTGCCAGCACTCCTATAGCGGGACCTCTCCACGAGCAGTACTTC.

This sequence joins TRBV30 and TRBJ1-2; no clear D. V lost 4 bases and J 5 bases, leaving 23 bases between the germline ends. CDR1 is GTSNPN, CDR2 SVGIG, per germline (reference sequence). This CDR3 is built from 16 residues. This CDR3 is CAWTGRGGRTHYGYTF. DNA of the CDR3: TGTGCCTGGACCGGTCGGGGTGGTCGAACGCATTATGGCTACACCTTC.

The chain joins TRBV12-5 to TRBJ1-2; D is ambiguous. The germline V and J ends were trimmed by 2 bases and 1 base, with 5 bases remaining between them. The CDR3 is 13 residues long. CDR1 is LGHNT, CDR2 FRNRAP, per germline. CDR3 region: CASGLRNNYGYTF. The CDR3, as DNA: TGTGCTAGTGGTTTGAGGAATAACTATGGCTACACCTTC.

The J gene is TRBJ1-5, the V gene TRBV27; 7 bases agree with TRBD1. The length of the CDR3 is 15 residues. With V trimmed by 2 bases and J by 1 base, 2 bases remained unmatched. Germline lookup yields CDR1 MNHEY and CDR2 SMNVEV (reference sequence). The CDR3 protein is CASSLRRGSNQPQHF. The CDR3 nucleotides read TGTGCCAGCAGTTTACGCAGGGGGAGCAATCAGCCCCAGCATTTT.

This clone was counted once. This chain connects TRBV5-4 to TRBJ2-5; 7 positions agree with TRBD2. Germline trimming cut 4 bases from V and 4 bases from J; bases unmatched to any gene: 7. CDR1 SGHNT and CDR2 YYREEE come from the germline V gene (reference sequence). The CDR3 is 14 residues long. The CDR3 region is CASSLASGLETQYF. CDR3 nucleotides: TGTGCCAGCAGCCTCGCTAGCGGACTAGAGACCCAGTACTTC. The full variable domain, rest sourced from reference TRBV5-4 and TRBJ2-5, is ETGVTQSPTHLIKTRGQQVTLRCSSQSGHNTVSWYQQALGQGPQFIFQYYREEENGRGNFPPRFSGLQFPNYSSELNVNALELDDSALYLCASSLASGLETQYFGPGTRLLVL.

The sample holds one count of this clone. The gene calls are TRBV19 and TRBJ1-4; a weak D match, TRBD1 (6 bases). The V gene lost 3 bases and the J gene lost 6 bases, with 11 bases spanning the gap. Germline V lookup: CDR1 LNHDA, CDR2 SQIVND (reference sequence). This CDR3 spans 14 amino acids. The CDR3 spells CASSIHRVDEKLFF. CDR3 in DNA: TGTGCCAGTAGTATCCACAGGGTTGATGAAAAACTGTTTTTT.

V is TRBV6-5 and J is TRBJ2-7; 11 bases align to TRBD2. This CDR3 is 15 amino acids long. V shed 5 bases, J shed 4 bases, and the junction held 7 bases outside the gene matches. CDR1 MNHEY and CDR2 SVGAGI come from the germline V gene. The CDR3 DNA is TGTGCCAGCAGTCTGACTAGCGGGGTCTCGTACGAGCAGTACTTC. Protein: CASSLTSGVSYEQYF.

J is TRBJ2-7 and V is TRBV6-1; D is uncertain. Trimming removed 2 bases at V and 7 bases at J, with 15 bases between. This CDR3 has 14 amino acids. CDR1 is MNHNS, CDR2 SASEGT, per germline. CDR3 sequence reads: CASSESLPWMEQYF. CDR3 DNA: TGTGCCAGCAGTGAATCCCTACCTTGGATGGAGCAGTACTTC.

The rearrangement uses TRBV19 and TRBJ2-3, with 7 positions matching TRBD1. Trimming cost V 5 bases and J 0 bases; bases outside gene matches: 8. This CDR3 region has 16 residues. Germline CDR1 LNHDA, CDR2 SQIVND (reference sequence). The CDR3 region has the DNA TGTGCCAGTAGTCGGACGACAGGGTCGAGCACAGATACGCAGTATTTT. It translates to CASSRTTGSSTDTQYF.

The chain is built from TRBV20-1 and TRBJ1-2, with D hard to call. Trimming left V 3 bases short and J 5 bases short, with 7 bases between. Germline loops: CDR1 DFQATT, CDR2 SNEGSKA (reference sequence). The CDR3 extends over 11 amino acids. CDR3 loop: CSARGAYGYTF. CDR3 DNA sequence: TGCAGTGCTAGGGGAGCGTATGGCTACACCTTC.

The gene calls are TRBV6-5 and TRBJ2-7; D possibly corresponds to TRBD1 (5 bases). This CDR3 is 13 amino acids long. The ends were cut back, 6 bases at V and 5 bases at J, with 14 bases in the middle. The germline CDR1 and CDR2 sequences are MNHEY and SVGAGI. This chain's CDR3 is CASSPDRGNEQYF. CDR3 coding DNA: TGTGCCAGCAGCCCCGACAGAGGCAACGAGCAGTACTTC.

The genes are TRBV5-1 and TRBJ1-2; 7 bases match TRBD1. With 0 bases clipped from V and 4 bases from J, the junction kept 6 bases outside the gene matches. The length of the CDR3 is 15 residues. Germline V gene sequence: CDR1 SGHRS, CDR2 YFSETQ. The CDR3 here is CASSLVGGEGYGYTF. The CDR3 nucleotides read TGCGCCAGCAGCTTGGTAGGGGGCGAAGGCTATGGCTACACCTTC.

This clone was detected once. V gene TRBV21-1 combines with J gene TRBJ1-2. TRBV21-1 is annotated as a pseudogene. The CDR3 sequence is 13 residues long. The CDR3 protein is CASSGSGPYGYTF. CDR3 DNA: TGTGCCAGCAGCGGTTCGGGCCCCTATGGCTACACCTTC.